Included here is one TCR beta chain sequence, with context. The assay was immunoSEQ multiplex PCR, and TCRdb's table has in-frame clones only and misses some. The sample shows over 150,000 clones, about 92% of them seen only once. The data belong to a study of T cell responses to AZD1222 COVID-19 vaccine. V dropped 3 bases and J dropped 4 bases, with 13 bases sitting between them. CDR3 size: 13 residues. CDR1 is DFQATT and CDR2 is SNEGSKA in the germline V gene (reference sequence). This receptor was taken from an adult in good health. The chain carries TRBV20-1 and TRBJ2-7; D not resolved. Sequencing used peripheral blood, obtained on day 0 of MenACWY control vaccination. The CDR3 loop reads CSASKGFRYEQYF. The CDR3 DNA sequence: TGCAGTGCTAGTAAGGGATTCAGGTACGAGCAGTACTTC.